These T cell receptor beta chains were read from a single sample in a study of regulatory T cells in long-lasting Graves disease. TCRdb reprocessed the multiplex PCR reads with MiXCR, giving one entry per CDR3 protein. The repertoire holds 650,000 to 700,000 distinct CDR3 sequences, around 30% seen once, with 42% in the top ten. Sequenced here: peripheral blood mononuclear cells (PBMCs), sampled when the disease was refractory, from a patient treated with antithyroid drugs. These receptors were collected from a female donor with Graves disease. Each CDR3 is given with its conserved first and last residue.

V,CDR3
TRBV3-1,CASSRRATNTEAFF
TRBV10-2,CASSEEAGVYEQYF
TRBV6-1,CASGVRGKAVHNEQFF
TRBV28,CASSLSGTSPLHF
TRBV2,CASSADRGSYGYTF
TRBV7-2,CASSLLQEGNTIYF
TRBV29-1,CSVEGGQRDTEAFF
TRBV2,CASSDGRPSTDRQYF
TRBV6-1,CASSPFEGGIGYTF
TRBV27,CASFLPGQGARSNQPQHF
TRBV27,CASSWGGNTEAFF
TRBV6-1,CASRQGRFQPQHF
TRBV2,CASSSRGTGAFF
TRBV5-1,CASSRLKGQGIGELFF